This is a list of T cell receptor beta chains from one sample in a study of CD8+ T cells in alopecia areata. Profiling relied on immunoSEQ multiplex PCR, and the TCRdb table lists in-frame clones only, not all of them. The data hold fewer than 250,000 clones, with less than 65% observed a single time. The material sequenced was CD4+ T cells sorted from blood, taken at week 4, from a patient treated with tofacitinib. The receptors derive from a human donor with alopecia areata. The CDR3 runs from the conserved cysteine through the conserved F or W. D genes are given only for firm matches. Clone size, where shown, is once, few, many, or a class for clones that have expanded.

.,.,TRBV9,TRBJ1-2,TGTGCCAGCAGCGTAGTACAGGGATCCTATGGCTACACCTTC,CASSVVQGSYGYTF
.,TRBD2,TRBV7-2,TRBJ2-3,TGTGCCAGCAGCATCAACCTAGCGGGACCTTATTTT,CASSINLAGPYF
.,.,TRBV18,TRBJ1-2,TGTGCCAGCTCACAAACGGCTGGGGGAAACTATGGCTACACCTTC,CASSQTAGGNYGYTF
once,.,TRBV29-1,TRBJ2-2,TGCAGCGTTGAAGATTTAGGGTCGAACACCGGGGAGCTGTTTTTT,CSVEDLGSNTGELFF
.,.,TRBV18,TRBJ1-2,TGTGCCAGCTCACGAGCCCCTGGCCCCGTCTATGGCTACACCTTC,CASSRAPGPVYGYTF
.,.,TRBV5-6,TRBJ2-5,TGTGCCAGCAGCCTACAGCAAGAGACCCAGTACTTC,CASSLQQETQYF
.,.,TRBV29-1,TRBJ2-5,TGCGGGGTGGGCATTGAGACCCAGTACTTC,CGVGIETQYF
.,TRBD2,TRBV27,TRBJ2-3,TGTGCCAGCAGTTTAGCGGGGGGGCAAGGAGATACGCAGTATTTT,CASSLAGGQGDTQYF
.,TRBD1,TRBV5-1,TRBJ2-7,TGCGCCAGCAGCAACACAGGGGTCCTTGGTAACGAGCAGTACTTC,CASSNTGVLGNEQYF
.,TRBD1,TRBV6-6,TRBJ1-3,TGTGCCAGCAGTTACTCGACGGGACAGGGAAGAAACACCATATATTTT,CASSYSTGQGRNTIYF
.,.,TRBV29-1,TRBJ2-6,TGCAGCCTGTCTCGAGGGGGTACTGGGGCCAACGTCCTGACTTTC,CSLSRGGTGANVLTF
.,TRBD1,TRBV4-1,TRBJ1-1,TGCGCCAGCAGCGGGACAGGGAGTTTGAACACTGAAGCTTTCTTT,CASSGTGSLNTEAFF
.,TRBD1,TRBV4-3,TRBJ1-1,TGCGCCAGCAGCCGGGGAACAGGGGCTGAAGCTTTCTTT,CASSRGTGAEAFF
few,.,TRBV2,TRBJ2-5,TGTGCCAGCAAGAGTAGCACGGAGACCCAGTACTTC,CASKSSTETQYF
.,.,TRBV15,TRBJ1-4,TGTGCCACCAGCAGGGGGGGTGCGGAGCGCGAAAAACTGTTTTTT,CATSRGGAEREKLFF
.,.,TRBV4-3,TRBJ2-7,TGCGCCAGCAGCCAAGACGTAGGGGCCGGAGACGAGCAGTACTTC,CASSQDVGAGDEQYF
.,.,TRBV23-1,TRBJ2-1,TGCGCCAGCACCCTGGGGGGCTACAATGAGCAGTTCTTC,CASTLGGYNEQFF
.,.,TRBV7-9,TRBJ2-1,TGTGCCAGCAGCCCAGAAGGTTCAGGGAACAATGAGCAGTTCTTC,CASSPEGSGNNEQFF
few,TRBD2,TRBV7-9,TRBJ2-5,TGTGCCAGCAGCTTAGGGGGGACTACCTACCAAGAGACCCAGTACTTC,CASSLGGTTYQETQYF
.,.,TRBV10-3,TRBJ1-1,TGTGCCATCAGTGAGTCCGGAACTGAAGCTTTCTTT,CAISESGTEAFF
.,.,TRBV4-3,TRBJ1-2,TGCGCCAGCAGCCCCGGGGTCGGGTTAGCTAACTATGGCTACACCTTC,CASSPGVGLANYGYTF
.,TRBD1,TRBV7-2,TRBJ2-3,TGTGCCAGCAGCGCTGGGGACAGGGTCCCAGATACGCAGTATTTT,CASSAGDRVPDTQYF
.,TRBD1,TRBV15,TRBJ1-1,TGTGCCACCAGCATGGGACAGATGAACACTGAAGCTTTCTTT,CATSMGQMNTEAFF
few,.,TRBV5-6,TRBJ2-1,TGTGCCAGCACGATTGGGGGTGAGCAGTTCTTC,CASTIGGEQFF
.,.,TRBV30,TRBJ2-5,TGTGCCTGGAGTCGTCCGGGACACCAAGAGACCCAGTACTTC,CAWSRPGHQETQYF
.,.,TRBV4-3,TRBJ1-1,TGCGCCAGCAGCCAAGACGGGGCAGCCTCTACTGAAGCTTTCTTT,CASSQDGAASTEAFF
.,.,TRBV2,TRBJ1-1,TGTGCCAGCTCTCAAGACGGCCGCCCCACTGAAGCTTTCTTT,CASSQDGRPTEAFF
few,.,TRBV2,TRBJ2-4,TGTGCCAGCACCGCCCTCCCCCTTTTAGCCAAAAACATTCAGTACTTC,CASTALPLLAKNIQYF
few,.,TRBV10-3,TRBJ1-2,TGTGCCATCAGTGACAGGGACGGCGGCTACACCTTC,CAISDRDGGYTF
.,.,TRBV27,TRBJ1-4,TGTGCCAGCCGCCGAGGTTCTCGACCCGAAAAACTGTTTTTT,CASRRGSRPEKLFF
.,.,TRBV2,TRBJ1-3,TGTGCCAGCAGTGTCCAGGGGACTGGAAACACCATATATTTT,CASSVQGTGNTIYF
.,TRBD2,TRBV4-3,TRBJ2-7,TGCGCCAGCAGCCAAGAACCGGGGGGGGGCGAGCAGTACTTC,CASSQEPGGGEQYF
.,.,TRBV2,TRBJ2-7,TGTGCCAGCAGTTTGTCGAGGAGCGCCGTAACCTTCTACGAGCAGTACTTC,CASSLSRSAVTFYEQYF
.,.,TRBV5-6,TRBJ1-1,TGTGCCAGCAGCTTCGGGGGTACCTGGGACACTGAAGCTTTCTTT,CASSFGGTWDTEAFF
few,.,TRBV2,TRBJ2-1,TGTGCCAGCAGTGACGTAGGGGAAGTGGAGCAGTTCTTC,CASSDVGEVEQFF
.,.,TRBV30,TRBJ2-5,TGTGCCTGGAGTGGTGTCAGAGTGATGAAGACCCAGTACTTC,CAWSGVRVMKTQYF
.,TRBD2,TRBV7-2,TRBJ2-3,TGTGCCAGCAGCCTAACGCTAGCGGCGGGGGGGGCAGATACGCAGTATTTT,CASSLTLAAGGADTQYF